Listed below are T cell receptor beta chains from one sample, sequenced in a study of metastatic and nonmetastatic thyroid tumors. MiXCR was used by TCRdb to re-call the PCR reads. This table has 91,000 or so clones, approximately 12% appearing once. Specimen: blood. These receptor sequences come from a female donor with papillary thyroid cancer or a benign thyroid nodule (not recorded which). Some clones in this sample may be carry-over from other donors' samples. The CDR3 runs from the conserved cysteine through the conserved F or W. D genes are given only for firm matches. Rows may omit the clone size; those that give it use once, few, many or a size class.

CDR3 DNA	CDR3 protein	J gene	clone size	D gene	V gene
TGTGCCAGCAGCGTTGATAGCGGGAGGGCCTCCAATGAGCAGTTCTTC	CASSVDSGRASNEQFF	TRBJ2-1	.	TRBD2	TRBV9
TGTGCCACCGCACAGGGATATGATCAGCCCCAGCATTTT	CATAQGYDQPQHF	TRBJ1-5	many	.	TRBV19
TGCGCCAGCAGCCAAGATAGTAGGGGGGAGCAGTTCTTC	CASSQDSRGEQFF	TRBJ2-1	many	.	TRBV4-1
TGTGCCAGCAGCTTACTACAGGGGGCGCGGGGAAGCTACACCTTC	CASSLLQGARGSYTF	TRBJ1-2	many	TRBD1	TRBV11-2
TGTGCCAGCAGCTCGAGGGCGGGCGAGGAGACCCAGTACTTC	CASSSRAGEETQYF	TRBJ2-5	many	.	TRBV9
TGTGCCAGTAGTCGCGCGTTGACCGATGGACAGGGTTTATTGTATGGCTACACCTTC	CASSRALTDGQGLLYGYTF	TRBJ1-2	.	TRBD1	TRBV19
TGTGCCAGCAGTCTAGGGGGGGCCAAAAACATTCAGTACTTC	CASSLGGAKNIQYF	TRBJ2-4	many	.	TRBV27
TGTGCCATCAGTGGGGGGGCGGAAAACCACACAGATACGCAGTATTTT	CAISGGAENHTDTQYF	TRBJ2-3	many	.	TRBV10-3
TGTGCCTGGAGTAGTGGACCCCCCAGGGGGCGTCTCTATGGCTACACCTTC	CAWSSGPPRGRLYGYTF	TRBJ1-2	many	TRBD1	TRBV30
TGTGCCAGCAGTGATCGCCCCGGACAGGGCGACTACGAGCAGTACTTC	CASSDRPGQGDYEQYF	TRBJ2-7	.	TRBD1	TRBV2
TGTGCCAGCAGCCCACGGACAGGGGGCTTGGGGACTGAAGCTTTCTTT	CASSPRTGGLGTEAFF	TRBJ1-1	once	TRBD1	TRBV9
TGCAGTGCTGAAGACTTGCTCCGGAGGTCACCCCTCCACTTT	CSAEDLLRRSPLHF	TRBJ1-6	many	.	TRBV20-1
TGTGCCACCAGCAAGGACAGAGTGGCTGGCTACACCTTC	CATSKDRVAGYTF	TRBJ1-2	many	.	TRBV15
TGTGCCAGCAGTTTGGGCAGGGGGGAGTACTCTGGAAACACCATATATTTT	CASSLGRGEYSGNTIYF	TRBJ1-3	many	TRBD1	TRBV12-3/TRBV12-4
TGTGCCAGCAGACACAGTGCGGATGCCAGCTATGGCTACACCTTC	CASRHSADASYGYTF	TRBJ1-2	.	.	TRBV28
TGTGCCAGCACTATACTACGGGCCTCCTATGGCTACACCTTC	CASTILRASYGYTF	TRBJ1-2	many	.	TRBV28
TGTGCCAGCAGCGTAGGCAGCGGGGGACGGGCTGAGCAGTTCTTC	CASSVGSGGRAEQFF	TRBJ2-1	many	TRBD2	TRBV9
TGTGCCACCAGCACGGGGGGGGTTTTTAGCAATCAGCCCCAGCATTTT	CATSTGGVFSNQPQHF	TRBJ1-5	many	.	TRBV15
TGTGCCAGCAGCCCTTACGAGACTTACAATGAGCAGTTCTTC	CASSPYETYNEQFF	TRBJ2-1	many	.	TRBV7-9
TGTGCCAGCAGTTACGGGGTCCAGCCCCAGTACTTC	CASSYGVQPQYF	TRBJ2-5	many	.	TRBV6-5
TGTGCCAGCAGCTTAACGGGACTAGCGGTTAATGAGCAGTTCTTC	CASSLTGLAVNEQFF	TRBJ2-1	many	TRBD2	TRBV7-9
TGTGCCAGCAGCCCCCGAGGATCGAATGAGCAGTTCTTC	CASSPRGSNEQFF	TRBJ2-1	many	.	TRBV2
TGTGCCAGCAGTTGGGGACTAGCGGGGATCTCTGGGGCCAACGTCCTGACTTTC	CASSWGLAGISGANVLTF	TRBJ2-6	many	TRBD2	TRBV12-3/TRBV12-4
TGTGCCAGCAGCTCATCACCGGGACTATCCACTGAAGCTTTCTTT	CASSSSPGLSTEAFF	TRBJ1-1	.	.	TRBV7-2
TGTGCCTGGAGTGTCGGGCCGTCTAACTATGGCTACACCTTC	CAWSVGPSNYGYTF	TRBJ1-2	many	.	TRBV30
TGTGCCAGCTCAGGAGGGACACGCTACGAGCAGTACTTC	CASSGGTRYEQYF	TRBJ2-7	many	.	TRBV18
TGTGCCAGCTCACCTTTGGCAGGGGGCTTTCAAGAGACCCAGTACTTC	CASSPLAGGFQETQYF	TRBJ2-5	many	TRBD1	TRBV18
TGCGCCAGCAGCCAAGCTACTCCGGGACAGGGGGGTAACACCATATATTTT	CASSQATPGQGGNTIYF	TRBJ1-3	many	TRBD1	TRBV4-3
TGTGCCAGCAGTTTATTACAGGCAACTAATGAAAAACTGTTTTTT	CASSLLQATNEKLFF	TRBJ1-4	many	.	TRBV28
TGTGCCAGCAGCCTCCCGACTTCCGGCAGGCTGAACACTGAAGCTTTCTTT	CASSLPTSGRLNTEAFF	TRBJ1-1	many	.	TRBV11-1
TGTGCCAGCAGCGCTCCTCGAGCGGGAGGTAGCGAGCAGTACTTC	CASSAPRAGGSEQYF	TRBJ2-7	many	TRBD2	TRBV7-8
TGCAGTGCAGTCGGGCCAAGCTATGGTTGGAGGAGCTACGAGCAGTACTTC	CSAVGPSYGWRSYEQYF	TRBJ2-7	many	.	TRBV20-1
TGCGCCAGCAGCCGTGGGAGGGACCGGGATGAAAAACTGTTTTTT	CASSRGRDRDEKLFF	TRBJ1-4	many	.	TRBV5-1
TGTGCCAGCTCTCCTCTCAATGAGCAGTTCTTC	CASSPLNEQFF	TRBJ2-1	many	.	TRBV6-2/TRBV6-3
TGTGCCAGTAGTGTAGCCGGGTCCCCGGTAACCTTC	CASSVAGSPVTF	TRBJ1-2	few	.	TRBV19
TGTGCCAGCAGCCAAGATACAAACAGGGAGAACACTGAAGCTTTCTTT	CASSQDTNRENTEAFF	TRBJ1-1	many	.	TRBV3-1
TGTGCCAGCAGCCGCAGACAGGGTCCCACTGAAGCTTTCTTT	CASSRRQGPTEAFF	TRBJ1-1	many	TRBD1	TRBV6-1
TGTGCCAGCAGTAGCGGGACCTTAACCTACGAGCAGTACTTC	CASSSGTLTYEQYF	TRBJ2-7	many	TRBD2	TRBV5-6
TGCGCCAGCAGCGTGCGGGTAGGGGGCGAGTATGGCTACACCTTC	CASSVRVGGEYGYTF	TRBJ1-2	many	TRBD1	TRBV5-1
TGTGCCAGCAGCTCTTGGGACAGGTCCAGGAATGAGCAGTTCTTC	CASSSWDRSRNEQFF	TRBJ2-1	many	TRBD1	TRBV12-3/TRBV12-4
TGTGCCAGCAGCCAAACGACTAGCGGGATTAATGAGCAGTTCTTC	CASSQTTSGINEQFF	TRBJ2-1	many	TRBD2	TRBV4-2
TGCGCCAGCAGCTTAGGACTAGCGGGAGGTAGCACAGATACGCAGTATTTT	CASSLGLAGGSTDTQYF	TRBJ2-3	many	TRBD2	TRBV5-1
TGTGCCAGCAGCTTGGAGTACAATGAGCGGTTCTTC	CASSLEYNERFF	TRBJ2-1	few	.	TRBV5-4
TGTGCCAGCAGTTCACAGGGGTACTATGGCTACACCTTC	CASSSQGYYGYTF	TRBJ1-2	many	TRBD1	TRBV6-2/TRBV6-3
TGTGCCAGCATTGGTGGGGATGTTGATACGCAGTATTTT	CASIGGDVDTQYF	TRBJ2-3	.	.	TRBV2
TGTGCCTGGAGTCCTCCTTTTGGCTATTCACCACTCAACTTT	CAWSPPFGYSPLNF	TRBJ1-6	.	.	TRBV30
TGTGCCACCAGCGACAGAAACCTAGCCAAAAACATTCAGTACTTC	CATSDRNLAKNIQYF	TRBJ2-4	many	.	TRBV15
TGTGCCAGCACCGGTTTAAGCGGGGCGAACACCTTC	CASTGLSGANTF	TRBJ1-2	many	.	TRBV2
TGTGCCAGCAGCTCCGGACAGGGGTCGGCCGGGGAGCTGTTTTTT	CASSSGQGSAGELFF	TRBJ2-2	many	TRBD1	TRBV7-2
TGTGCTAGCAGCTTCGAACTAGCGGAAACCCAGTACTTC	CASSFELAETQYF	TRBJ2-5	medium-sized	TRBD2	TRBV7-7
TGTGCCAGCAGCTCAAGAGACAGGGGCCAACGCTATGGCTACACCTTC	CASSSRDRGQRYGYTF	TRBJ1-2	many	TRBD1	TRBV11-2